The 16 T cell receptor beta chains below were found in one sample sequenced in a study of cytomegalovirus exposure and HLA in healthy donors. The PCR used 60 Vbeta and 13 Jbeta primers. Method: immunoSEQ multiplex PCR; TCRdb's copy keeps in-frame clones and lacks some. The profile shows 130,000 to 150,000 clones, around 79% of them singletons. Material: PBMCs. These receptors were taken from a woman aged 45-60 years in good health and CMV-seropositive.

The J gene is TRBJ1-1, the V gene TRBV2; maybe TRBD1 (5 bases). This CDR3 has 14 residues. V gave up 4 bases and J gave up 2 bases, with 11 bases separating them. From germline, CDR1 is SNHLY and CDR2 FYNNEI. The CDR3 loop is CASSGQGRNTEAFF. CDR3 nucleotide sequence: TGTGCCAGCAGTGGGCAGGGTCGAAACACTGAAGCTTTCTTT.

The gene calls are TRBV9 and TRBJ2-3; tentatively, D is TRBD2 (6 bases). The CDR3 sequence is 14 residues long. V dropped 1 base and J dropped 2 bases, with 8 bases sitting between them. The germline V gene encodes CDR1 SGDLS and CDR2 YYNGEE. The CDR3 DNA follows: TGTGCCAGCAGCGTACAGCGGGCCACAGATACGCAGTATTTT. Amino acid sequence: CASSVQRATDTQYF.

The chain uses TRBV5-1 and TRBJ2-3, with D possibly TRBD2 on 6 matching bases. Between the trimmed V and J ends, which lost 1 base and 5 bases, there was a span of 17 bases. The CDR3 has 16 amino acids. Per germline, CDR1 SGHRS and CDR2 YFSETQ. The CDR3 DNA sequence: TGCGCCAGCAGCTTGTTGGCGTGGGGGACTGGAGATACGCAGTATTTT. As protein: CASSLLAWGTGDTQYF.

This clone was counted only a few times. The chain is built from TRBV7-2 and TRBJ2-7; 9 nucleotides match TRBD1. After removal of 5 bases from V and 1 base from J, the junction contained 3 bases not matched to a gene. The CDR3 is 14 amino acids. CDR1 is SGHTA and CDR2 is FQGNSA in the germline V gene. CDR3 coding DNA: TGTGCCAGCAGCCCCGACAGGGGGTCCTACGAGCAGTACTTC. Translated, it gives CASSPDRGSYEQYF.

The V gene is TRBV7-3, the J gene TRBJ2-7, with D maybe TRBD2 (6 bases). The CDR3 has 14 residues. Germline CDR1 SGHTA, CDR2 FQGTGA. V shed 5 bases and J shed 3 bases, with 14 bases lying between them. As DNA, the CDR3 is TGTGCCAGCAGCCAAGGCCCGGGGGTCTACGAGCAGTACTTC. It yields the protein CASSQGPGVYEQYF.

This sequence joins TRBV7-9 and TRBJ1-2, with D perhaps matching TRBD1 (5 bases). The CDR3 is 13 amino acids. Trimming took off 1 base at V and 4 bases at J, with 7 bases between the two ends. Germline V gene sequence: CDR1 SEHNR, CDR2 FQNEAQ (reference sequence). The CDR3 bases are TGTGCCAGCAGCTTAGGGGGCGCCTATGGCTACACCTTC. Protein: CASSLGGAYGYTF.

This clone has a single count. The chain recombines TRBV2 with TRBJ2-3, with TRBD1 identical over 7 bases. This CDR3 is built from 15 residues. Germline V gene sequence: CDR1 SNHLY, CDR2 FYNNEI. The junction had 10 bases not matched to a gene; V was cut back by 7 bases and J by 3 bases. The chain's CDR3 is CASKQGVRGTDTQYF. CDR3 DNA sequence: TGTGCCAGCAAGCAGGGGGTCCGCGGGACAGATACGCAGTATTTT.

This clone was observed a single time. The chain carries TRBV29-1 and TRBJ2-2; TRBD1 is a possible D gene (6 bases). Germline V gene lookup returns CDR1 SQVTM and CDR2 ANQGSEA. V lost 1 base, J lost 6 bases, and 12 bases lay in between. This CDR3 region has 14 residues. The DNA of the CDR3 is TGCAGCGTTGAAGGCAGGGGTAGGTCCGGGGAGCTGTTTTTT. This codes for CSVEGRGRSGELFF.

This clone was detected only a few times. The CDR3 sequence is CAGCQGAGQPQHF. The CDR3 DNA sequence: TGTGCCGGATGCCAGGGGGCGGGACAGCCCCAGCATTTT. The V call is TRBV2, the J call TRBJ1-5; 8 bases are shared with TRBD1. There are 13 residues in the CDR3. Germline-derived CDR1 and CDR2 are SNHLY and FYNNEI. Trimming at V came to 11 bases and at J to 7 bases, leaving 10 bases not matched to a gene.

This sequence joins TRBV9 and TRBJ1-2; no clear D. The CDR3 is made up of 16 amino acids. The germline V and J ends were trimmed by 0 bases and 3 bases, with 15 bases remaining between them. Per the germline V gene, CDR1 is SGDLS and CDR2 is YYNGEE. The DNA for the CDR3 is TGTGCCAGCAGCGTAGTTGGCGAGAGGCAGTACTATGGCTACACCTTC. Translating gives CASSVVGERQYYGYTF.

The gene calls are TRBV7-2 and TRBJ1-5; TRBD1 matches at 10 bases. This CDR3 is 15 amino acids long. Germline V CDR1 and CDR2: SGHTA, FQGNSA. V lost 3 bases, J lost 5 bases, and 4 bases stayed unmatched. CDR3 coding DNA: TGTGCCAGCAGCTTTTCCGGGACAGGGGATCAGCCCCAGCATTTT. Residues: CASSFSGTGDQPQHF.

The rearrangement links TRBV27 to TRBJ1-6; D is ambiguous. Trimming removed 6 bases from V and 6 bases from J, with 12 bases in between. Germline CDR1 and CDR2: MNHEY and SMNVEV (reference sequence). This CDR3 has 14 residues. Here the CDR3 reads CASRTVEVNSPLHF. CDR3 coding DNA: TGTGCCAGCAGAACCGTGGAGGTTAATTCACCCCTCCACTTT.

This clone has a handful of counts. CDR3 amino acids: CASLARGVNTEAFF. The DNA of the CDR3 is TGTGCCAGCCTCGCCAGGGGGGTGAACACTGAAGCTTTCTTT. The chain recombines TRBV5-4 with TRBJ1-1, with TRBD1 identical over 7 bases. Germline V lookup: CDR1 SGHNT, CDR2 YYREEE (reference sequence). This CDR3 has 14 residues. The V gene end was trimmed by 7 bases and the J gene end by 0 bases; junction bases not matched to a gene: 6.

This chain's CDR3 is CSVGSGQDIQYF. CDR3 nucleotide sequence: TGCAGCGTTGGCTCCGGACAGGACATTCAGTACTTC. The chain couples TRBV29-1 to TRBJ2-4, with 7 bases fitting TRBD1. CDR1 and CDR2 from the germline V gene are SQVTM and ANQGSEA. The CDR3 loop spans 12 amino acids. With 4 bases clipped from V and 8 bases from J, the junction kept 5 bases outside the gene matches.

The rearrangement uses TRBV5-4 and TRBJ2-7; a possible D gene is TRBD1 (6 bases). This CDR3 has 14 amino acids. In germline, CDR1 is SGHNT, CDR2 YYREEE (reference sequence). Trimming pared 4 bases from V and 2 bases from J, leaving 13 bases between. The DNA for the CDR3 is TGTGCCAGCAGCAGAAACAGGGAGACCTACGAGCAGTACTTC. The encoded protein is CASSRNRETYEQYF.

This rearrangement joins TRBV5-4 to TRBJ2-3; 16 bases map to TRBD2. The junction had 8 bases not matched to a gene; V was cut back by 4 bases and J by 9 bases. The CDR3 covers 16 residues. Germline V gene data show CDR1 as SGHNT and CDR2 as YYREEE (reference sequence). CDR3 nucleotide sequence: TGTGCCAGCAGCCCAGGGACTAGCGGGGGGGCAGGGACGCAGTATTTT. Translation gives CASSPGTSGGAGTQYF.